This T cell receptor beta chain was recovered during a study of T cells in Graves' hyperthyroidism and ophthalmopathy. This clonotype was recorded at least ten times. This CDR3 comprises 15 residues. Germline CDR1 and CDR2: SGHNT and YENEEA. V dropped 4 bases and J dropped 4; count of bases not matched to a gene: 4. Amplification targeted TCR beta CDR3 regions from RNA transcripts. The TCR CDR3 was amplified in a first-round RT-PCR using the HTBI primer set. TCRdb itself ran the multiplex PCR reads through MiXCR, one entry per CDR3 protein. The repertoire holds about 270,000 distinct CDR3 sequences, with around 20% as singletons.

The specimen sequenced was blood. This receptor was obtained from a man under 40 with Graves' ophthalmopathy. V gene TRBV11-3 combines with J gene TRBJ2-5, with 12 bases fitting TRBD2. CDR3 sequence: CASSSASGRVETQYF. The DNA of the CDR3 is TGTGCCAGCAGCTCCGCTAGCGGGAGGGTAGAGACCCAGTACTTC.